This is a list of T cell receptor beta chains from one sample in a study of blood T cell repertoires in COVID-19. The assay was immunoSEQ multiplex PCR, and TCRdb's table has in-frame clones only and misses some. The sample lists some 260,000 clones; approximately 86% were seen once. Sequencing input: peripheral blood. The receptors originated from a young woman with acute or convalescent COVID-19. CDR3s include the opening cysteine and the closing phenylalanine or tryptophan. The D gene is left open where the match is weak. Only part of the rows carry a size: once, few, many, or a class if the clone is expanded.

V gene	J gene	clone size	D gene	CDR3 protein	CDR3 DNA
TRBV4-1	TRBJ2-1	NA	NA	CASSQGVLAGEITEQFF	TGCGCCAGCAGCCAAGGGGTCCTAGCTGGGGAGATCACTGAGCAGTTCTTC
TRBV13	TRBJ1-2	NA	NA	CASSFGELYGYTF	TGTGCCAGCAGCTTCGGGGAGCTCTATGGCTACACCTTC
TRBV15	TRBJ2-2	NA	TRBD1	CATSRVKGQASNTGELFF	TGTGCCACCAGCAGAGTGAAGGGACAGGCCTCGAACACCGGGGAGCTGTTTTTT
TRBV7-6	TRBJ2-1	NA	TRBD2	CASSFNYGRESEQFF	TGTGCCAGCAGCTTCAATTACGGGAGGGAAAGTGAGCAGTTCTTC
TRBV5-1	TRBJ1-4	NA	NA	CASSSRGSDEKLFF	TGCGCCAGCAGCAGCAGGGGATCGGATGAAAAACTGTTTTTT
TRBV25-1	TRBJ2-5	once	TRBD2	CASSDRLAQETQYF	TGTGCCAGCAGTGATAGACTAGCCCAAGAGACCCAGTACTTC
TRBV7-2	TRBJ2-7	NA	NA	CASRRLAESYEQYF	TGTGCCAGCAGACGCCTAGCAGAGTCCTACGAGCAGTACTTC
TRBV27	TRBJ2-3	NA	NA	CASSWGVGTDTQYF	TGTGCCAGCAGTTGGGGGGTCGGCACAGATACGCAGTATTTT
TRBV4-1	TRBJ2-7	NA	TRBD2	CASSQDLVGGWYENSYEQYF	TGCGCCAGCAGCCAAGATTTAGTCGGGGGGTGGTACGAGAACTCCTACGAGCAGTACTTC
TRBV16	TRBJ1-3	few	TRBD1	CASSHLRDREAGNTIYF	TGTGCCAGCAGCCACCTTCGGGACAGGGAAGCTGGAAACACCATATATTTT
TRBV2	TRBJ1-1	NA	NA	CASSVEVLGTEAFF	TGTGCCAGCAGTGTCGAGGTTCTTGGCACTGAAGCTTTCTTT
TRBV3-1/TRBV3-2	TRBJ2-1	NA	NA	CASSQVIVRYNEQFF	TGTGCCAGCAGCCAAGTCATAGTTCGGTACAATGAGCAGTTCTTC
TRBV7-2	TRBJ2-5	NA	TRBD1	CASSPRTGGVETQYF	TGTGCCAGCAGCCCGCGGACAGGAGGCGTGGAGACCCAGTACTTC
TRBV6-5	TRBJ2-1	NA	NA	CASSYQGVGGNEQFF	TGTGCCAGCAGTTACCAGGGGGTTGGGGGGAATGAGCAGTTCTTC
TRBV6-5	TRBJ1-1	NA	NA	CASSPRWMSGTEAFF	TGTGCCAGCAGTCCTAGGTGGATGTCGGGCACTGAAGCTTTCTTT
TRBV20-1	TRBJ1-1	few	NA	CSAPRTPEAFF	TGCAGTGCCCCGAGGACACCTGAAGCTTTCTTT
TRBV5-1	TRBJ2-3	NA	NA	CASSLPLEPSSISPDTQYF	TGCGCCAGCAGCTTGCCCCTCGAACCCTCTAGCATCAGTCCAGATACGCAGTATTTT
TRBV21-1	TRBJ2-3	NA	NA	CASSRVDTQYF	TGTGCCAGCAGCAGAGTAGATACGCAGTATTTT
TRBV12-2	TRBJ2-5	NA	NA	CASRLGTGLAEETQYF	TGTGCAAGTCGCTTAGGCACGGGACTAGCCGAAGAGACCCAGTACTTC
TRBV3-1/TRBV3-2	TRBJ2-5	once	NA	CASSLRTAQETQYF	TGTGCCAGCAGCCTCAGGACAGCGCAAGAGACCCAGTACTTC
TRBV5-1	TRBJ2-1	NA	TRBD2	CASSPGASGRAAEQFF	TGCGCCAGCAGCCCGGGAGCTAGCGGGAGGGCCGCTGAGCAGTTCTTC
TRBV5-6	TRBJ2-3	NA	NA	CASSSTGRNTQYF	TGTGCCAGCAGTTCTACAGGCCGCAATACGCAGTATTTT
TRBV5-4	TRBJ1-5	NA	NA	CASSLDSGQPQHF	TGTGCCAGCAGCTTGGATAGTGGTCAGCCCCAGCATTTT
TRBV9	TRBJ1-1	few	NA	CASSAYRNTEAFF	TGTGCCAGCAGCGCCTACAGAAACACTGAAGCTTTCTTT
TRBV6-5	TRBJ1-3	NA	TRBD1	CASSLRTGSGNTIYF	TGTGCCAGCAGTCTCAGGACAGGGTCTGGAAACACCATATATTTT
TRBV18	TRBJ2-1	few	NA	CASSPAGTSNEQFF	TGTGCCAGCTCCCCGGCGGGGACTTCCAATGAGCAGTTCTTC
TRBV4-3	TRBJ2-1	NA	TRBD2	CASSQELQVAGSQFF	TGCGCCAGCAGCCAAGAGTTACAGGTAGCGGGGTCACAGTTCTTC
TRBV27	TRBJ2-7	NA	TRBD2	CASSGRAYEQYF	TGTGCCAGTAGCGGGAGGGCCTACGAGCAGTACTTC